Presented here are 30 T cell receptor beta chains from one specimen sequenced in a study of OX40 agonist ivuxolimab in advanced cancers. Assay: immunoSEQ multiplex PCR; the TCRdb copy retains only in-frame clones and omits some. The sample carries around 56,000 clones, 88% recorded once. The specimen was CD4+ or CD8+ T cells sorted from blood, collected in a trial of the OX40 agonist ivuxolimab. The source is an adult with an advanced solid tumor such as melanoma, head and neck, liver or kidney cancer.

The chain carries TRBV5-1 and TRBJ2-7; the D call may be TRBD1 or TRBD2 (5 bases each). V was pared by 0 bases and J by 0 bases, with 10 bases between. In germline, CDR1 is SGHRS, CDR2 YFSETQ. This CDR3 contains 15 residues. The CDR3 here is CASSLAAGSSYEQYV. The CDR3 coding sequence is TGCGCCAGCAGCTTGGCAGCAGGGAGCTCCTACGAGCAGTACGTC.

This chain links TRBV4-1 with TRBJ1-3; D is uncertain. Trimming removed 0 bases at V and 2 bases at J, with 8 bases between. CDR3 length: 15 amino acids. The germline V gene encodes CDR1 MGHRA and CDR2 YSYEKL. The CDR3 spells CASSQDSGTGNTIYF. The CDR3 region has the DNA TGCGCCAGCAGCCAAGATTCCGGGACTGGAAACACCATATATTTT.

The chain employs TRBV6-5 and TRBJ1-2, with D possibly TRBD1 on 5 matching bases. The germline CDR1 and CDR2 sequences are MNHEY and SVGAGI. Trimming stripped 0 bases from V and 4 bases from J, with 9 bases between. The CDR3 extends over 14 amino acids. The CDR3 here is CASSYSGGGYGYTF. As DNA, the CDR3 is TGTGCCAGCAGTTACTCGGGGGGAGGCTATGGCTACACCTTC.

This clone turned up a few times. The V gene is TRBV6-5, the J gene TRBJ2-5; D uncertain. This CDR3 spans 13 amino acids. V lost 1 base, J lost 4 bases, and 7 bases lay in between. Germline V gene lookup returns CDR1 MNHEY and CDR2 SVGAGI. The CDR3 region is CASSYLGGETQYF. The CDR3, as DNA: TGTGCCAGCAGTTACTTGGGCGGAGAGACCCAGTACTTC.

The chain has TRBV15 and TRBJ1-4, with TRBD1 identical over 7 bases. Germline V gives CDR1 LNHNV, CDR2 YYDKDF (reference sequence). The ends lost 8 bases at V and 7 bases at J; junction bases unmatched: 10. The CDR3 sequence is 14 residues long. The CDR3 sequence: CATCSSSGGEKLFF. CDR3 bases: TGTGCCACCTGTTCGAGTTCAGGGGGTGAAAAACTGTTTTTT.

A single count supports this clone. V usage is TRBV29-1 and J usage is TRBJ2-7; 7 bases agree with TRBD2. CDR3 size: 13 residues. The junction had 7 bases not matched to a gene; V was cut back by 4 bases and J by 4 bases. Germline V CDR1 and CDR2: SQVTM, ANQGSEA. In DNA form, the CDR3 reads TGCAGCGTTGTTACTAGCGTGTTATACGAGCAGTACTTC. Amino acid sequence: CSVVTSVLYEQYF.

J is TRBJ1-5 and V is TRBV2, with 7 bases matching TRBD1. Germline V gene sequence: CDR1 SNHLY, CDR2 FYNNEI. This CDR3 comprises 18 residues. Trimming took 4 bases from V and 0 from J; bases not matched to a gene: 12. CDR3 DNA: TGTGCCAGCAGTGTTGAGACAGGGAGCCGATATAGCAATCAGCCCCAGCATTTT. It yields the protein CASSVETGSRYSNQPQHF.

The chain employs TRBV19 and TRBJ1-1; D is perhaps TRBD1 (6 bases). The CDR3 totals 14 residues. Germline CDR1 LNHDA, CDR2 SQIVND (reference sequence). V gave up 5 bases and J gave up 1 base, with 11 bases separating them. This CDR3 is CASSPRTENTEAFF. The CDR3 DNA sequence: TGTGCCAGTAGTCCCCGGACAGAGAACACTGAAGCTTTCTTT.

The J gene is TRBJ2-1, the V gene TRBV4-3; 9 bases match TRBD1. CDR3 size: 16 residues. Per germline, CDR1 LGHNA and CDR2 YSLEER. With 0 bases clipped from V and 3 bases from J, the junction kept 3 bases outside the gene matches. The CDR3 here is CASSQDGGQGYNEQFF. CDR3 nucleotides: TGCGCCAGCAGCCAAGATGGGGGACAGGGCTACAATGAGCAGTTCTTC.

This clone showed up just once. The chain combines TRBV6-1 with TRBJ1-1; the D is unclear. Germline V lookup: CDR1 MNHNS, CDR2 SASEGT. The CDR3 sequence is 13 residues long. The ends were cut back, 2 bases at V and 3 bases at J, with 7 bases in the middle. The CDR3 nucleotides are TGTGCCAGCAGTGAATACAGTTACACTGAAGCTTTCTTT. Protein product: CASSEYSYTEAFF.

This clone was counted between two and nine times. The CDR3 coding sequence is TGTGCCAGCAGTCCTCTTCCTCCAGACAGGGAGTGGCTTAGTGAAAAACTGTTTTTT. Translation: CASSPLPPDREWLSEKLFF. V is TRBV27 and J is TRBJ1-4; 7 nucleotides match TRBD1. Germline CDR1 and CDR2: MNHEY and SMNVEV (reference sequence). Losses at the gene ends were 5 bases for V and 7 bases for J; bases not matched to a gene: 22. There are 19 residues in the CDR3.

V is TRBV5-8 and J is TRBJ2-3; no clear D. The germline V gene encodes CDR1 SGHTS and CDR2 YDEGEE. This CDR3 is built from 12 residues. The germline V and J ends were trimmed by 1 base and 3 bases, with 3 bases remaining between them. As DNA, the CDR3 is TGTGCCAGCAGCTTGTGGACAGATACGCAGTATTTT. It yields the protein CASSLWTDTQYF.

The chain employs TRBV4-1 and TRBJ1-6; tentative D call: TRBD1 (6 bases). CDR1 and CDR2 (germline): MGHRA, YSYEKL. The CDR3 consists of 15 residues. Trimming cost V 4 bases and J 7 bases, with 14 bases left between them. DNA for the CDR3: TGCGCCAGCAGCCCATCAGGGGCAGAGAATTCACCCCTCCACTTT. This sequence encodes CASSPSGAENSPLHF.

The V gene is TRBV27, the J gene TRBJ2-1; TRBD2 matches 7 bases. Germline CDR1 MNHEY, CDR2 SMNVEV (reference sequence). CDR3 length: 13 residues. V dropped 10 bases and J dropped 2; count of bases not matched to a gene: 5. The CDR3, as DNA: TGTGCCACCGGGGGGAAGGCCTACAATGAGCAGTTCTTC. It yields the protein CATGGKAYNEQFF.

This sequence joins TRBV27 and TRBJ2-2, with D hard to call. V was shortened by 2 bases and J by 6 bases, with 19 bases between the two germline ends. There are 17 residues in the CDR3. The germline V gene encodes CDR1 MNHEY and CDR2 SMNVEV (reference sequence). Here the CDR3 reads CASSLGALVFNPGELFF. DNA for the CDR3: TGTGCCAGCAGTTTAGGAGCTTTGGTGTTTAATCCCGGGGAGCTGTTTTTT.

In DNA, the CDR3 is TGTGCCAGCAGCCAAGATTTTTCTTTCCGGGAGCTGTTTTTT. Residues: CASSQDFSFRELFF. The chain links TRBV14 to TRBJ2-2; no clear D gene. CDR1 is SGHDN and CDR2 is FVKESK in the germline V gene. This CDR3 is 14 amino acids long. V lost 0 bases and J lost 9, with 11 bases in between.

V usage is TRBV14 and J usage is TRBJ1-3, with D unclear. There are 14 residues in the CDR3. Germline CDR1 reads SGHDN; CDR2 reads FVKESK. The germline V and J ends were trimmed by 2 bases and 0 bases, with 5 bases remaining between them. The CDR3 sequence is CASSQWFSGNTIYF. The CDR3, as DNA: TGTGCCAGCAGCCAATGGTTCTCTGGAAACACCATATATTTT.

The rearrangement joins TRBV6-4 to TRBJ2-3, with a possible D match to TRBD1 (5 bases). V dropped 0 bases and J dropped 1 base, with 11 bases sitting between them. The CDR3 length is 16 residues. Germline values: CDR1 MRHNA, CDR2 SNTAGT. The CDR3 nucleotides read TGTGCCAGCAGTGACTCAGCAGGGCAGGGCACAGATACGCAGTATTTT. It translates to CASSDSAGQGTDTQYF.

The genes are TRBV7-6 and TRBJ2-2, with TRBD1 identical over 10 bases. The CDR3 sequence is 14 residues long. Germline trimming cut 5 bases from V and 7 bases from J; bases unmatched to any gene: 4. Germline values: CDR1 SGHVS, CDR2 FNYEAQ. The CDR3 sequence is CASSEGQGIGELFF. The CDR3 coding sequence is TGTGCCAGCAGCGAGGGACAGGGGATCGGGGAGCTGTTTTTT.

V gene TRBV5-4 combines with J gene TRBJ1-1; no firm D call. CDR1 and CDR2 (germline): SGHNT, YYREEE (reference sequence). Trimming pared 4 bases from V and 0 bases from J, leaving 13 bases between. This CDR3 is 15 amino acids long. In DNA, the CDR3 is TGTGCCAGCAGCCCGCCGGGATCCCTGAACACTGAAGCTTTCTTT. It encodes CASSPPGSLNTEAFF.

The DNA for the CDR3 is TGTGCCAGCAGAGACCAACGAGACAGGGGATCTGAAGCTTTCTTT. As protein: CASRDQRDRGSEAFF. The rearrangement links TRBV7-9 to TRBJ1-1, with TRBD1 matching over 8 bases. Germline-derived CDR1 and CDR2 are SEHNR and FQNEAQ (reference sequence). The CDR3 has 15 amino acids. V lost 6 bases to trimming and J lost 6 bases; unmatched junction nucleotides: 12.

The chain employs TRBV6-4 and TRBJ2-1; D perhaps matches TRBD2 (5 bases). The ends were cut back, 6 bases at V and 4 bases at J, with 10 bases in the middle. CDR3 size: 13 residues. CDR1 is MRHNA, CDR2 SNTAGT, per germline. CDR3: CASSATSYNEQFF. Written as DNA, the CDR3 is TGTGCCAGCAGCGCAACTAGTTACAATGAGCAGTTCTTC.

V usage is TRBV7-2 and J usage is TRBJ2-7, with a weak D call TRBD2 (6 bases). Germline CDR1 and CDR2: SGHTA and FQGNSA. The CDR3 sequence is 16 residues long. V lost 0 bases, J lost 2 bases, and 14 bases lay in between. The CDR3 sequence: CASSLAKVAATYEQYF. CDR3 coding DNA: TGTGCCAGCAGCTTAGCGAAGGTAGCGGCTACCTACGAGCAGTACTTC.

CDR3 DNA sequence: TGTGCCAGTAGCCGCGACCGGGACAGCTACAATGAGCAGTTCTTC. Amino acids: CASSRDRDSYNEQFF. This sequence joins TRBV19 and TRBJ2-1; 7 bases agree with TRBD1. Losses at the gene ends were 6 bases for V and 3 bases for J; bases not matched to a gene: 8. Germline V CDR1 and CDR2: LNHDA, SQIVND (reference sequence). This CDR3 has 15 residues.

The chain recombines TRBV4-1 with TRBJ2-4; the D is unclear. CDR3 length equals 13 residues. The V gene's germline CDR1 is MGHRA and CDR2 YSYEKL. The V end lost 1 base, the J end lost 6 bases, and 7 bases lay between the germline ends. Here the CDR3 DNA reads TGCGCCAGCAGCCAAGTTTCAGCAAACATTCAGTACTTC. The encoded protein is CASSQVSANIQYF.

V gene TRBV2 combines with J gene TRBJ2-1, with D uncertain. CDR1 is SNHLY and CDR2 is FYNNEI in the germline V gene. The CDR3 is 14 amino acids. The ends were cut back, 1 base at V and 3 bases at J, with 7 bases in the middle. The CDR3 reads CASSEEEDYNEQFF. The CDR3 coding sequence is TGTGCCAGCAGTGAAGAGGAAGACTACAATGAGCAGTTCTTC.

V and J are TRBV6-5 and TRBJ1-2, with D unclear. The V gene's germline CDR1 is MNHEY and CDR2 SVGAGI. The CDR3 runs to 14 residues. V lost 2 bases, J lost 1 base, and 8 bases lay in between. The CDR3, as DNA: TGTGCCAGCAGTTACGGGTTTGGTAACTATGGCTACACCTTC. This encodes CASSYGFGNYGYTF.

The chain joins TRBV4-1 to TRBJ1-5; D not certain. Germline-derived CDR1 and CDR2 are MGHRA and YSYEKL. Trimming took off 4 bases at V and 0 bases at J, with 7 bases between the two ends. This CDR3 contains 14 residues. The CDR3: CASSPSHSNQPQHF. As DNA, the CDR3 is TGCGCCAGCAGCCCCAGCCATAGCAATCAGCCCCAGCATTTT.

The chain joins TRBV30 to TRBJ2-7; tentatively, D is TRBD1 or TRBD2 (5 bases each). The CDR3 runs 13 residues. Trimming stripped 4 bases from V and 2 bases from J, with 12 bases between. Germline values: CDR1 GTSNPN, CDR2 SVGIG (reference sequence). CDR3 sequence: CAWTSGRTYEQYF. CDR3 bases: TGTGCCTGGACTTCGGGGCGCACCTACGAGCAGTACTTC.

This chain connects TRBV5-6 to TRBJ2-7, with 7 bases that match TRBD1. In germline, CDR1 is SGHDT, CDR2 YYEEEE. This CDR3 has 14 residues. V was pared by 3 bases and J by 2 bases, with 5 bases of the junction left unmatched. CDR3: CASSYLGTAYEQYF. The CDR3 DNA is TGTGCCAGCAGCTACCTAGGGACAGCCTACGAGCAGTACTTC.